Shown below are 10 T cell receptor beta chains from a single sample sequenced in a study of T cells in Graves' hyperthyroidism and ophthalmopathy. Template material for amplifying TCR beta CDR3 regions consisted of RNA transcripts. Carried out on the TCR CDR3, a first-round RT-PCR used the HTBI primer set. TCRdb processed the multiplex PCR reads anew with MiXCR; each CDR3 protein has one entry. The repertoire holds about 420,000 distinct CDR3 sequences, with roughly an eighth as singletons. The sample comprised blood. Receptor source: a woman younger than 30 with Graves' hyperthyroidism.

At least ten counts were recorded for this clonotype. The chain employs TRBV30 and TRBJ1-1; D is possibly TRBD1 (6 bases). V was pared by 3 bases and J by 1 base, with 18 bases between. The germline gives CDR1 GTSNPN, CDR2 SVGIG (reference sequence). This CDR3 comprises 16 residues. The CDR3 reads CAWSNLAGQKNTEAFF. The CDR3 nucleotides read TGTGCCTGGAGCAATCTTGCCGGACAGAAGAACACTGAAGCTTTCTTT.

V is TRBV20-1 and J is TRBJ1-4, with 12 bases fitting TRBD1. After removal of 2 bases from V and 5 bases from J, the junction contained 9 bases not matched to a gene. This CDR3 region has 17 residues. The germline V gene has CDR1 DFQATT and CDR2 SNEGSKA (reference sequence). The CDR3 nucleotides are TGCAGTGCTAGACCGACCGGGACAGGGGGCTGGAATGAAAAACTGTTTTTT. Protein: CSARPTGTGGWNEKLFF.

This clonotype appeared many times. The chain uses TRBV7-9 and TRBJ2-7; D may correspond to TRBD1 or TRBD2 (5 bases each). Germline CDR1 SEHNR, CDR2 FQNEAQ (reference sequence). CDR3 length equals 14 residues. Deletions cut 4 bases from V and 7 bases from J, with 17 bases between. For the CDR3, the DNA is TGTGCCAGCAGCTCAATCGAGGGGCATCGGGAGCAGTACTTC. As protein: CASSSIEGHREQYF.

This clonotype was picked up many times. The J gene is TRBJ2-7, the V gene TRBV6-1, with TRBD1 matching over 11 bases. The CDR3 consists of 14 residues. The V gene end was trimmed by 7 bases and the J gene end by 3 bases; junction bases not matched to a gene: 5. Germline V CDR1 and CDR2: MNHNS, SASEGT. The CDR3 coding sequence is TGTGCCAGCACCGGGACAGGGGGACTCTACGAGCAGTACTTC. Translated: CASTGTGGLYEQYF.

This clonotype appeared a few times. This rearrangement joins TRBV3-1 to TRBJ2-7; 7 bases are a match to TRBD1. The V gene's germline CDR1 is LGHDT and CDR2 YNNKEL (reference sequence). V was clipped by 1 base and J by 3 bases; unmatched bases: 9. The CDR3 loop spans 16 amino acids. The CDR3: CASSQVTGALYYEQYF. CDR3 coding DNA: TGTGCCAGCAGCCAAGTAACAGGGGCCCTGTACTACGAGCAGTACTTC.

The chain couples TRBV6-6 to TRBJ1-5; D is undetermined. Germline CDR1 reads MNHNY; CDR2 reads SVGAGI (reference sequence). V gave up 2 bases and J gave up 9 bases, with 14 bases separating them. This CDR3 spans 14 amino acids. DNA of the CDR3: TGTGCCAGCAGTTACGAGGAGCACCAGGCGCCCCAGCATTTT. Protein product: CASSYEEHQAPQHF.

This clonotype was seen ten or more times. The V and J genes are TRBV12-3 or TRBV12-4 and TRBJ2-1; no clear D gene. Trimming removed 7 bases at V and 0 bases at J, with 10 bases between. This CDR3 region has 14 residues. CDR3 DNA sequence: TGTGCCAGCACCCCACTTGGCTCCTACAATGAGCAGTTCTTC. It is translated as CASTPLGSYNEQFF.

The rearrangement uses TRBV6-1 and TRBJ2-5; D unresolved. Germline lookup yields CDR1 MNHNS and CDR2 SASEGT. The CDR3 length is 12 residues. Trimming took 6 bases from V and 2 from J, leaving 7 bases between them. CDR3 sequence: CASRLGQETQYF. DNA of the CDR3: TGTGCCAGCAGGCTCGGGCAAGAGACCCAGTACTTC.

This clonotype has ten or more counts. This chain uses TRBV7-8 with TRBJ1-2; weak D call: TRBD1 (6 bases). The germline CDR1 and CDR2 sequences are SGHVS and FQNEAQ. V was cut by 1 base and J by 5 bases, with 8 bases left in between. The CDR3 contains 13 residues. In DNA, the CDR3 is TGTGCCAGCAGCTTAGGGACAGAGTATGGCTACACCTTC. This sequence encodes CASSLGTEYGYTF.

This clonotype showed up many times. The chain has TRBV12-3 or TRBV12-4 and TRBJ2-1; 12 bases match TRBD2. The CDR3 consists of 15 residues. After removal of 5 bases from V and 7 bases from J, the junction contained 6 bases not matched to a gene. The CDR3, as DNA: TGTGCCAGCAGTCCGCTAGCGGGAGGGCGGAATGAGCAGTTCTTC. It encodes CASSPLAGGRNEQFF.